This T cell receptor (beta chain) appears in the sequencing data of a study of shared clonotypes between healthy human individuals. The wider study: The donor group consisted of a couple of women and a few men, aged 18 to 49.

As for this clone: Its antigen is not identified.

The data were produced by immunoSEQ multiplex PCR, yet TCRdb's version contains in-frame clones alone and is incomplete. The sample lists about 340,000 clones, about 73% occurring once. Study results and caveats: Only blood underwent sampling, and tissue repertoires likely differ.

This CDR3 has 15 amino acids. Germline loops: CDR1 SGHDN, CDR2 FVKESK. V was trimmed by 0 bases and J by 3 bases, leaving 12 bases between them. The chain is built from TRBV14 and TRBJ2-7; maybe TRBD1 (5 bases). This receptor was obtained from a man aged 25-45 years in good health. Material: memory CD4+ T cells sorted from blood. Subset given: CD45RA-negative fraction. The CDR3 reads CASSQDRGHLYEQYF. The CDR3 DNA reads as TGTGCCAGCAGCCAAGATAGGGGCCACCTCTACGAGCAGTACTTC.